Presented here are 14 T cell receptor beta chains from one specimen sequenced in a study of T-cell memory formation after mild COVID-19. One entry per CDR3 protein results from TCRdb running MiXCR on the 5' RACE reads. The table shows 400,000 to 500,000 distinct CDR3 sequences, with over 15% occurring only once. The sequencing sample was made of PBMCs or a T cell subset sorted from them (not recorded which). Source of these receptors: a man aged 18 to 35 who had mild COVID-19 (a few samples of this study predate the infection). Cell type and time point are not known.

V is TRBV5-5 and J is TRBJ2-6; D ambiguous. Trimming pared 2 bases from V and 2 bases from J, leaving 8 bases between. Germline V CDR1 and CDR2: SGHKS, YYEKEE (reference sequence). There are 15 residues in the CDR3. CDR3 nucleotide sequence: TGTGCCAGCAGCTTTATCTCGGCTGGGGCCAACGTCCTGACTTTC. Amino acids: CASSFISAGANVLTF.

The chain couples TRBV7-2 to TRBJ2-3, with 7 bases that match TRBD2. Looked up from germline, CDR1 is SGHTA and CDR2 is FQGNSA. The CDR3 consists of 13 residues. Trimming at V came to 2 bases and at J to 6 bases, leaving 2 bases not matched to a gene. The CDR3 reads CASSLRLADTQYF. CDR3 nucleotide sequence: TGTGCCAGCAGCTTAAGACTAGCTGATACGCAGTATTTT.

The chain couples TRBV6-2 or TRBV6-3 to TRBJ2-7; D may be TRBD2 (7 bases). The germline V and J ends were trimmed by 5 bases and 7 bases, with 18 bases remaining between them. Germline loops: CDR1 MNHEY, CDR2 SVGEGT. There are 14 residues in the CDR3. CDR3 bases: TGTGCCAGCAGTGATGGGGGGGCGAGGCAAGAGCAGTACGTC. This translates into CASSDGGARQEQYV.

This clonotype turned up a few times. The chain combines TRBV11-2 with TRBJ2-5; the match to TRBD2 covers 10 bases. This CDR3 region has 15 residues. After removal of 8 bases from V and 4 bases from J, the junction contained 10 bases not matched to a gene. The germline gives CDR1 SGHAT, CDR2 FQNNGV. The CDR3 DNA is TGTGCCAGCGGGCTAGCGGGGGTGGTGGGAGAGACCCAGTACTTC. Protein sequence: CASGLAGVVGETQYF.

This clonotype was seen more than once but under ten times. The chain joins TRBV28 to TRBJ2-5, with D uncertain. Germline V gene lookup returns CDR1 MDHEN and CDR2 SYDVKM. The CDR3 totals 13 residues. Trimming left V 9 bases short and J 2 bases short, with 13 bases between. This CDR3 is CASRSTAQETQYF. CDR3 nucleotides: TGTGCCAGTCGGTCTACAGCGCAAGAGACCCAGTACTTC.

This chain joins TRBV7-3 and TRBJ2-2; D unresolved. Trimming cost V 5 bases and J 1 base, with 14 bases left between them. Germline V gives CDR1 SGHTA, CDR2 FQGTGA. CDR3 size: 16 residues. This CDR3 reads CASSPRGSGNTGELFF. Written as DNA, the CDR3 is TGTGCCAGCAGCCCCCGTGGAAGTGGGAACACCGGGGAGCTGTTTTTT.

This clonotype was seen more than once but under ten times. The chain combines TRBV7-9 with TRBJ2-7; TRBD1 matches at 9 bases. V dropped 5 bases and J dropped 2; count of bases not matched to a gene: 10. The CDR3 extends over 16 amino acids. Per the germline V gene, CDR1 is SEHNR and CDR2 is FQNEAQ (reference sequence). CDR3 sequence (DNA): TGTGCCAGCAGCCCTAGAGAGGGACAGGGACCCTACGAGCAGTACTTC. This gives the protein CASSPREGQGPYEQYF.

The chain combines TRBV19 with TRBJ1-3, with D unresolved. Germline V gene lookup returns CDR1 LNHDA and CDR2 SQIVND (reference sequence). The CDR3 is 12 residues long. Trimming removed 3 bases at V and 3 bases at J, with 3 bases between. CDR3 nucleotide sequence: TGTGCCAGTAGTATCCGTGGAAACACCATATATTTT. This sequence encodes CASSIRGNTIYF.

This chain connects TRBV6-5 to TRBJ2-7, with a tentative D call TRBD1 (6 bases). The ends were cut back, 5 bases at V and 6 bases at J, with 14 bases in the middle. CDR1 and CDR2 from the germline V gene are MNHEY and SVGAGI. The length of the CDR3 is 13 residues. The CDR3 loop is CASSPQTGSEQYV. As DNA, the CDR3 is TGTGCCAGCAGTCCTCAGACAGGTTCCGAGCAGTACGTC.

Here the CDR3 reads CASSVGGNSPLHF. CDR3 nucleotides: TGTGCCAGCAGCGTGGGCGGTAATTCACCCCTCCACTTT. The chain is built from TRBV9 and TRBJ1-6; D unresolved. CDR1 and CDR2 (germline): SGDLS, YYNGEE. Trimming pared 2 bases from V and 6 bases from J, leaving 6 bases between. The length of the CDR3 is 13 residues. Supplemented by reference TRBV9 and TRBJ1-6, the full variable domain reads DSGVTQTPKHLITATGQRVTLRCSPRSGDLSVYWYQQSLDQGLQFLIQYYNGEERAKGNILERFSAQQFPDLHSELNLSSLELGDSALYFCASSVGGNSPLHFGNGTRLTVT.

The chain has TRBV4-1 and TRBJ2-5; 14 bases are shared with TRBD2. V gave up 4 bases and J gave up 1 base; unmatched junction bases: 8. CDR1 MGHRA and CDR2 YSYEKL come from the germline V gene. This CDR3 spans 18 amino acids. This chain's CDR3 is CASSPGTSGGRFQETQYF. CDR3 in DNA: TGCGCCAGCAGCCCCGGGACTAGCGGGGGAAGATTCCAAGAGACCCAGTACTTC.

This clonotype was counted between two and nine times. This chain joins TRBV7-3 and TRBJ2-5; D not resolved. The CDR3 is 13 residues long. The germline CDR1 and CDR2 sequences are SGHTA and FQGTGA. Trimming removed 0 bases from V and 5 bases from J, with 7 bases in between. The CDR3, as DNA: TGTGCCAGCAGCTTAACTAGATCGGAGACCCAGTACTTC. It encodes CASSLTRSETQYF.

This clonotype has more than one count but fewer than ten. This rearrangement joins TRBV12-3 or TRBV12-4 to TRBJ2-2; D is ambiguous. The CDR3 has 13 residues. Trimming shortened V by 2 bases and J by 7 bases, and 8 bases separated the two germline ends. CDR3 DNA: TGTGCCAGCAGTTTAAGCGTGGACGGGGAGCTGTTTTTT. It yields the protein CASSLSVDGELFF.

Ten or more counts support this clonotype. V and J are TRBV5-4 and TRBJ2-1; D not certain. Germline V gives CDR1 SGHNT, CDR2 YYREEE (reference sequence). The ends were cut back, 4 bases at V and 7 bases at J, with 12 bases in the middle. The CDR3 spans 13 residues. This CDR3 reads CASSPWPRNEQFF. The DNA for the CDR3 is TGTGCCAGCAGCCCGTGGCCGAGGAATGAGCAGTTCTTC.